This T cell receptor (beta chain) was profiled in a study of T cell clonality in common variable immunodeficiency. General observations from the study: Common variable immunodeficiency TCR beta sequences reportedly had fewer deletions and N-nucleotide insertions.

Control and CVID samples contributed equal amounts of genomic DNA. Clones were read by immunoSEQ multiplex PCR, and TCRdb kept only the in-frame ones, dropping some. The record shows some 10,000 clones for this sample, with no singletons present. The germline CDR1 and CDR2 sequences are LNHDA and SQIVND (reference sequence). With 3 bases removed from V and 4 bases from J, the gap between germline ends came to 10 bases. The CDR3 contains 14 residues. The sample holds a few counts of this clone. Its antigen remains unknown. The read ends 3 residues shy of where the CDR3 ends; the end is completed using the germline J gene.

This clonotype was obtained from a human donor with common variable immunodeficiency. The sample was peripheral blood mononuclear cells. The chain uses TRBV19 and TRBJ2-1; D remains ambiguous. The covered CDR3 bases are TGTGCCAGTAGTATTCGACTCAGTTACAATGAG. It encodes CASSIRLSYNE. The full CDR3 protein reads CASSIRLSYNEQFF.